The rows below give T cell receptor beta chains drawn from one sample of a study of technical replicates of blood from a few donors. Profiled with immunoSEQ multiplex PCR; TCRdb holds only in-frame clones, not every one. The sample includes almost 90,000 clones, 85% to 95% of them seen just once. The specimen sequenced was T cells isolated from PBMCs. The receptors were sampled from a human donor in good health. Each CDR3 is given with its conserved first and last residue. Fields, in order: D gene, CDR3 length, clone size, J gene, V gene, CDR3 DNA, CDR3 protein. D genes are given only for firm matches. The size entry is marked missing in some rows and otherwise reads once, few, many or a size class.

TRBD1 15 - TRBJ1-2 TRBV7-2 TGTGCCAGCAGCTTAACAGGGGGCGCTTCCTATGGCTACACCTTC CASSLTGGASYGYTF
- 16 - TRBJ2-3 TRBV4-3 TGCGCCAGCAGCCAAGATCCGCGGGTCGGAGCAGATACGCAGTATTTT CASSQDPRVGADTQYF
TRBD2 15 - TRBJ2-1 TRBV28 TGTGCCAGCAGTTCGGGACTAGCGGCACTCAATGAGCAGTTCTTC CASSSGLAALNEQFF
TRBD1 15 - TRBJ2-3 TRBV28 TGTGCCAGCAGTCCGTGGACAGGGGAGGGAGATACGCAGTATTTT CASSPWTGEGDTQYF
- 13 - TRBJ1-2 TRBV5-5 TGTGCCAGCAGCTTGGCTAGTAACTATGGCTACACCTTC CASSLASNYGYTF
TRBD1 16 - TRBJ2-7 TRBV5-1 TGCGCCAGCAGCTTTCAACCGGGACAGGATTACTACGAGCAGTACTTC CASSFQPGQDYYEQYF
- 15 - TRBJ2-6 TRBV10-3 TGTGCCATCAGTCAGACAGGTCCTGGGGCCAACGTCCTGACTTTC CAISQTGPGANVLTF
TRBD1 15 - TRBJ1-2 TRBV7-9 TGTGCCAGCAGCTTAGGTCCAGGGGGCTCATATGGCTACACCTTC CASSLGPGGSYGYTF
TRBD2 17 - TRBJ2-7 TRBV14 TGTGCCAGCAGCCGGGGACTAGCGGGACCGAGTTCCTACGAGCAGTACTTC CASSRGLAGPSSYEQYF
- 16 - TRBJ2-3 TRBV21-1 TGTGCCAGCAGCAAAGACACGGGGTACTCCACAGATACGCAGTATTTT CASSKDTGYSTDTQYF
TRBD2 13 - TRBJ2-5 TRBV19 TGTGCCAGTAGTCAGACTAGCAGGGAGACCCAGTACTTC CASSQTSRETQYF
- 15 - TRBJ2-3 TRBV12-2 TGTGCAAGTCGCTTAAGCCGACAGGCCACAGATACGCAGTATTTT CASRLSRQATDTQYF
TRBD2 18 - TRBJ2-1 TRBV7-3 TGTGCCAGCAGCTTATTAGCGGGAGGGCCGGTCACCTACAATGAGCAGTTCTTC CASSLLAGGPVTYNEQFF
TRBD2 14 once TRBJ2-3 TRBV7-3 TGTGCCAGCAGCTTTCTCGGGGGGACGGATACGCAGTATTTT CASSFLGGTDTQYF
- 11 - TRBJ2-7 TRBV10-3 TGTGCCATCGCAGGGGCCTACGAGCAGTACTTC CAIAGAYEQYF
TRBD2 14 - TRBJ2-1 TRBV6-6 TGTGCCAGCAGTTACAGCGACGCGGGAGGCCTTGCGTTCTTC CASSYSDAGGLAFF
TRBD1 14 - TRBJ2-1 TRBV7-3 TGTGCCAGCAGCTTAAAGGGACAGTACAATGAGCAGTTCTTC CASSLKGQYNEQFF
- 14 - TRBJ2-4 TRBV19 TGTGCCAGTAGTATTCGAGGGGCCAAAAACATTCAGTACTTC CASSIRGAKNIQYF
TRBD1 16 - TRBJ1-4 TRBV6-5 TGTGCCAGCAGTTCCGAACCGGGACAGTCCTATGAAAAACTGTTTTTT CASSSEPGQSYEKLFF
- 13 - TRBJ1-1 TRBV19 TGTGCCAGTAGTATCGGGGAAGGCACTGAAGCTTTCTTT CASSIGEGTEAFF
TRBD2 13 - TRBJ2-1 TRBV2 TGTGCCAGCGGGGCGGGAGGCGGCAATGAGCAGTTCTTC CASGAGGGNEQFF
- 13 - TRBJ1-4 TRBV30 TGTGCCTGGAGCAACTTGCTCGGTGAAAAACTGTTTTTT CAWSNLLGEKLFF
- 13 - TRBJ1-1 TRBV27 TGTGCCAGCAGTCACCCACGGGGTACTGAAGCTTTCTTT CASSHPRGTEAFF
- 12 - TRBJ1-2 TRBV5-1 TGCGCCAGCAGCTTGGGGATGGGCGGCTACACCTTC CASSLGMGGYTF
- 15 - TRBJ2-7 TRBV5-1 TGCGCCAGCAGCTTTTTGGCGGAGCTATCCTACGAGCAGTACTTC CASSFLAELSYEQYF
TRBD1 16 - TRBJ1-2 TRBV19 TGTGCCAGTAGTATCGATGAGACGGGACAGGAATACGACTACACCTTC CASSIDETGQEYDYTF
TRBD2 17 - TRBJ2-3 TRBV19 TGTGCCAGTACCTCACCTTGGACTAGCGGGAGGCCAGATACGCAGTATTTT CASTSPWTSGRPDTQYF
TRBD1 13 - TRBJ1-1 TRBV9 TGTGCCAGCAGCGGACAGGGAAACACTGAAGCTTTCTTT CASSGQGNTEAFF
TRBD2 20 - TRBJ2-1 TRBV2 TGTGCCAGCAGTCAATTTGGCGGTAGCGGGAGCTCCCGGGCTGGGAATGAGCAGTTCTTC CASSQFGGSGSSRAGNEQFF
- 18 - TRBJ2-5 TRBV4-1 TGCGCCAGCAGCCAAGACCTAGGACTGGGGAGACTGGGAGAGACCCAGTACTTC CASSQDLGLGRLGETQYF
- 13 - TRBJ1-1 TRBV30 TGTGCCTGGAGTCTCGCAGGGCTCACTGAAGCTTTCTTT CAWSLAGLTEAFF
- 13 - TRBJ1-1 TRBV27 TGTGCCAGCAGTTTATCTAGGGGAACTGAAGCTTTCTTT CASSLSRGTEAFF
- 14 - TRBJ2-2 TRBV6-5 TGTGCCAGCAGTTACGGAGGGAACACCGGGGAGCTGTTTTTT CASSYGGNTGELFF
- 14 few TRBJ1-3 TRBV6-1 TGTGCCAGCAGTTTCCAGGGGAATCGAAACACCATATATTTT CASSFQGNRNTIYF
- 16 - TRBJ2-3 TRBV9 TGTGCCAGCAGCGTCTCCCTACGGGAGCGTCAAGATACGCAGTATTTT CASSVSLRERQDTQYF
- 14 - TRBJ1-1 TRBV19 TGTGCCAGTAAGGACAGTGGCATGAACACTGAAGCTTTCTTT CASKDSGMNTEAFF
- 16 - TRBJ1-1 TRBV28 TGTGCCAGCAGCCGAAAGGGCGGGGGCCCGAACACTGAAGCTTTCTTT CASSRKGGGPNTEAFF
- 13 - TRBJ2-7 TRBV5-4 TGTGCCAGCAGCTCTCCCGCTAAAGACGAGCAGTACTTC CASSSPAKDEQYF
- 15 - TRBJ2-5 TRBV6-6 TGTGCCAGCAAATCTCGCGGGGTCGAGGGAGAGACCCAGTACTTC CASKSRGVEGETQYF
TRBD1 16 once TRBJ2-7 TRBV15 TGTGCCACCAGCAGAGATCTGGGACAGACCTCCTACGAGCAGTACTTC CATSRDLGQTSYEQYF
TRBD1 14 - TRBJ2-1 TRBV5-1 TGCGCCAGCAGCGGACAGGGTTTTTACGATGAGCAGTTCTTC CASSGQGFYDEQFF
TRBD2 15 - TRBJ2-3 TRBV30 TGTGCCTGGAGTGATGATAGCGGGGGGCAAGATACGCAGTATTTT CAWSDDSGGQDTQYF
- 14 - TRBJ2-1 TRBV27 TGTGCCAGCGCAACAGAGAGCTCCTACAATGAGCAGTTCTTC CASATESSYNEQFF
- 13 few TRBJ2-2 TRBV9 TGTGCCAGCAGCCTGGGGAGTACCGGGGAGCTGTTTTTT CASSLGSTGELFF
TRBD1 17 - TRBJ2-3 TRBV6-1 TGTGCCAGCAGTGCCACGGGGACAGGGAGGGTTACAGATACGCAGTATTTT CASSATGTGRVTDTQYF
TRBD2 15 - TRBJ2-7 TRBV2 TGTGCCAGCAGTGAAGCGAATCTAGCGGGAGCCGAGCAGTACTTC CASSEANLAGAEQYF
TRBD2 13 - TRBJ2-1 TRBV2 TGTGCCAGACTAGCGGGAAGAGGGGATGAGCAGTTCTTC CARLAGRGDEQFF
TRBD1 13 - TRBJ1-2 TRBV5-1 TGCGCCAGCAGCGGAGGGGGCGGCGACCGCTACACCTTC CASSGGGGDRYTF
TRBD2 15 once TRBJ2-7 TRBV19 TGTGCCAGTAGTATTCAACCTAGCGGGACGTACGAGCAGTACTTC CASSIQPSGTYEQYF
TRBD1 15 - TRBJ1-4 TRBV5-1 TGCGCCAGCAGCTCAGAGGGGGCGGGTGGTGAAAAACTGTTTTTT CASSSEGAGGEKLFF
TRBD1 17 - TRBJ1-5 TRBV19 TGTGCCAGTAGTGTACCGGGACAGGCCATAAGCAATCAGCCCCAGCATTTT CASSVPGQAISNQPQHF
- 14 - TRBJ2-7 TRBV10-3 TGTGCCATCAGTGAGTCGGGGAGCTCCTACGAGCAGTACTTC CAISESGSSYEQYF
- 14 - TRBJ1-1 TRBV19 TGTGCCAGTACCCCCCGTGGCAGGAACACTGAAGCTTTCTTT CASTPRGRNTEAFF
TRBD1 14 - TRBJ2-7 TRBV18 TGTGCCAGCTCACTAGGGACAGGGGGCTACGAGCAGTACTTC CASSLGTGGYEQYF
- 14 - TRBJ2-7 TRBV21-1 TGTGCCAGCAGCAAAGTGGGGGGGGTCTACGAGCAGTACTTC CASSKVGGVYEQYF
- 11 - TRBJ2-5 TRBV20-1 TGCAGTGGACAAACAGGGGAGACCCAGTACTTC CSGQTGETQYF
- 12 - TRBJ1-5 TRBV19 TGTGCCAGTAGTATTAACAATCAGCCCCAGCATTTT CASSINNQPQHF
- 11 - TRBJ1-1 TRBV28 TGTGCCAGCCAAGTTCTCACAGAAGCTTTCTTT CASQVLTEAFF
- 14 - TRBJ1-2 TRBV7-9 TGTGCCAGCAGCGACGGGACATCCGAGTGGGGCTACACCTTC CASSDGTSEWGYTF
- 15 - TRBJ2-1 TRBV6-1 TGTGCCAGCAGCCTCGACAGGATCTCCTACAATGAGCAGTTCTTC CASSLDRISYNEQFF